These 20 T cell receptor beta chains were sequenced from one sample in a study of blood T cell repertoires in COVID-19. The repertoire was sequenced with immunoSEQ multiplex PCR; TCRdb's copy has only in-frame clones and lacks some. The table records roughly 400,000 clones, 87% of them present only once. Sequencing was performed on PBMCs or T cells enriched from blood (not recorded which). The source is a woman between 50 and 59 years old who had recovered from COVID-19.

This clone has a handful of counts. The J gene is TRBJ1-1, the V gene TRBV4-1; no firm D call. The length of the CDR3 is 14 residues. With 0 bases removed from V and 5 bases from J, the gap between germline ends came to 10 bases. Germline lookup yields CDR1 MGHRA and CDR2 YSYEKL. CDR3: CASSQEARTTEAFF. DNA of the CDR3: TGCGCCAGCAGCCAAGAAGCTAGAACGACTGAAGCTTTCTTT.

The chain is built from TRBV28 and TRBJ1-6; 11 bases agree with TRBD1. This CDR3 is 17 amino acids long. V dropped 8 bases and J dropped 1; count of bases not matched to a gene: 7. Germline CDR1 MDHEN, CDR2 SYDVKM. CDR3 in DNA: TGTGCCAGCGGACGGGGACAGGGGGGTTCCTATAATTCACCCCTCCACTTT. This encodes CASGRGQGGSYNSPLHF.

The chain recombines TRBV29-1 with TRBJ1-1; D remains ambiguous. Deletions cut 6 bases from V and 7 bases from J, with 21 bases between. The CDR3 is 14 residues long. Germline V gene lookup returns CDR1 SQVTM and CDR2 ANQGSEA. This CDR3 reads CSVEGGEESDEAFF. The CDR3 region has the DNA TGCAGCGTCGAGGGCGGAGAAGAAAGTGATGAAGCTTTCTTT.

This clone was detected once. The chain employs TRBV2 and TRBJ1-5, with a possible D match to TRBD1 (6 bases). The CDR3 length is 14 residues. V lost 4 bases and J lost 12, with 19 bases in between. The germline V gene has CDR1 SNHLY and CDR2 FYNNEI. The CDR3 bases are TGTGCCAGCAGTGGGACAGTAGGAATCAGGGGCCAGCATTTT. The encoded protein is CASSGTVGIRGQHF.

The genes are TRBV5-6 and TRBJ2-1, with 7 bases matching TRBD1. In germline, CDR1 is SGHDT, CDR2 YYEEEE. This CDR3 contains 15 residues. Losses at the gene ends were 4 bases for V and 0 bases for J; bases not matched to a gene: 4. CDR3 sequence: CASSLGTVSYNEQFF. CDR3 nucleotides: TGTGCCAGCAGCCTCGGGACAGTCTCCTACAATGAGCAGTTCTTC.

The chain carries TRBV19 and TRBJ1-6; D possibly corresponds to TRBD1 (5 bases). Germline values: CDR1 LNHDA, CDR2 SQIVND (reference sequence). CDR3 length: 16 residues. Trimming cost V 2 bases and J 0 bases, with 8 bases left between them. CDR3 loop: CASSITDSSYNSPLHF. For the CDR3, the DNA is TGTGCCAGTAGTATAACCGACAGCTCCTATAATTCACCCCTCCACTTT.

This chain connects TRBV5-8 to TRBJ1-1; 9 bases match TRBD1. V gave up 7 bases and J gave up 0 bases; unmatched junction bases: 13. CDR3 length: 17 amino acids. Germline V lookup: CDR1 SGHTS, CDR2 YDEGEE. The CDR3 region has the DNA TGTGCCAGCCGGAGAGGACAGGGGTTCACTCTGAACACTGAAGCTTTCTTT. Encoded protein: CASRRGQGFTLNTEAFF.

A remark on this clone: Other nucleotide sequences in the sample specify the same CDR3. The rearrangement links TRBV7-9 to TRBJ2-7; D uncertain. The germline V and J ends were trimmed by 5 bases and 2 bases, with 4 bases remaining between them. The CDR3 extends over 11 amino acids. The germline gives CDR1 SEHNR, CDR2 FQNEAQ (reference sequence). CDR3 DNA: TGTGCCAGCAGCCTAACCTACGAGCAGTACTTC. Translation: CASSLTYEQYF.

This clone was observed a handful of times. V gene TRBV7-2 combines with J gene TRBJ2-1; D gene uncertain. Germline V gene sequence: CDR1 SGHTA, CDR2 FQGNSA. Trimming took off 1 base at V and 6 bases at J, with 7 bases between the two ends. CDR3 length: 13 amino acids. The CDR3 DNA reads as TGTGCCAGCAGCTTAGGACTTATCAATGAGCAGTTCTTC. Amino acid sequence: CASSLGLINEQFF.

V gene TRBV12-3 or TRBV12-4 combines with J gene TRBJ2-5; 7 bases are shared with TRBD2. Germline trimming cut 8 bases from V and 4 bases from J; bases unmatched to any gene: 7. The CDR3 is 13 residues long. The DNA for the CDR3 is TGTGCCAGCGGCTTGGGAGGGTCAGAGACCCAGTACTTC. Amino acids: CASGLGGSETQYF.

The V and J genes are TRBV15 and TRBJ1-5; weak D call: TRBD1 (6 bases). The CDR3 consists of 15 residues. The germline CDR1 and CDR2 sequences are LNHNV and YYDKDF (reference sequence). Trimming stripped 7 bases from V and 0 bases from J, with 13 bases between. This chain's CDR3 is CATMSGENSNQPQHF. The CDR3 DNA reads as TGTGCCACCATGTCAGGGGAGAATAGCAATCAGCCCCAGCATTTT.

The chain uses TRBV28 and TRBJ1-5, with TRBD1 identical over 7 bases. This CDR3 spans 17 amino acids. Germline CDR1 reads MDHEN; CDR2 reads SYDVKM. J gave up 0 bases and V 1 base, and 6 bases lay outside the gene matches. The CDR3 sequence: CASSLSGRGSSNQPQHF. For the CDR3, the DNA is TGTGCCAGCAGTTTATCCGGCAGGGGGTCTAGCAATCAGCCCCAGCATTTT.

This rearrangement joins TRBV6-5 to TRBJ1-5; possible D gene TRBD1, 5 bases. The CDR3 covers 13 residues. Germline loops: CDR1 MNHEY, CDR2 SVGAGI. Trimming removed 6 bases at V and 4 bases at J, with 10 bases between. For the CDR3, the DNA is TGTGCCAGCAGCGGGGACTGGAATCAGCCCCAGCATTTT. It codes for CASSGDWNQPQHF.

V usage is TRBV9 and J usage is TRBJ2-7; TRBD1 aligns across 7 bases. This CDR3 comprises 15 residues. The germline V gene has CDR1 SGDLS and CDR2 YYNGEE. The V gene end was trimmed by 0 bases and the J gene end by 3 bases; junction bases not matched to a gene: 6. The CDR3 DNA sequence: TGTGCCAGCAGCGTAGGCCGGGACAGTCGCTACGAGCAGTACTTC. As protein: CASSVGRDSRYEQYF.

The chain combines TRBV19 with TRBJ1-2; D is undetermined. V was trimmed by 3 bases and J by 5 bases, leaving 16 bases between them. This CDR3 is 15 amino acids long. Germline CDR1 and CDR2: LNHDA and SQIVND (reference sequence). The CDR3: CASSMRETGGYGYTF. For the CDR3, the DNA is TGTGCCAGTAGTATGAGGGAGACGGGTGGATATGGCTACACCTTC.

This chain joins TRBV27 and TRBJ1-6, with D hard to call. The CDR3 length is 12 residues. The germline V gene has CDR1 MNHEY and CDR2 SMNVEV (reference sequence). The V and J ends lost 6 bases and 6 bases respectively, with 6 bases between them. The CDR3 protein is CASSPFNSPLHF. CDR3 nucleotide sequence: TGTGCCAGCAGCCCTTTTAATTCACCCCTCCACTTT.

The chain couples TRBV21-1 to TRBJ1-3; the D call of TRBD1 is as the table states it, not checked on the DNA. TRBV21-1 is a recognized pseudogene. The CDR3 runs 23 residues. CDR3: CASSSEFTKGDRGHMLSGNTIYF. Written as DNA, the CDR3 is TGTGCCAGCAGCTCCGAGTTTACTAAGGGGGACAGGGGGCACATGTTGTCTGGAAACACCATATATTTT.

This rearrangement joins TRBV14 to TRBJ2-1, with D hard to call. V dropped 0 bases and J dropped 0 bases, with 6 bases sitting between them. Germline V lookup: CDR1 SGHDN, CDR2 FVKESK. The CDR3 is 15 amino acids. CDR3 DNA sequence: TGTGCCAGCAGCCAAGATATAATCTCCTACAATGAGCAGTTCTTC. Translated, it gives CASSQDIISYNEQFF.

This rearrangement joins TRBV10-1 to TRBJ2-3, with D perhaps matching TRBD2 (5 bases). Germline V gene sequence: CDR1 WNHNN, CDR2 SYGVQD (reference sequence). Trimming stripped 10 bases from V and 2 bases from J, with 16 bases between. This CDR3 is 14 amino acids long. The CDR3 here is CATHRGIDTDTQYF. The DNA for the CDR3 is TGCGCCACCCACCGGGGTATAGACACAGATACGCAGTATTTT.

The chain carries TRBV7-8 and TRBJ1-2; 7 bases match TRBD1. Germline CDR1 and CDR2: SGHVS and FQNEAQ. The junction had 7 bases not matched to a gene; V was cut back by 5 bases and J by 7 bases. The length of the CDR3 is 13 residues. The DNA for the CDR3 is TGTGCCAGCAGCCTGGACAGGAACAGTGGCTACACCTTC. It is translated as CASSLDRNSGYTF.